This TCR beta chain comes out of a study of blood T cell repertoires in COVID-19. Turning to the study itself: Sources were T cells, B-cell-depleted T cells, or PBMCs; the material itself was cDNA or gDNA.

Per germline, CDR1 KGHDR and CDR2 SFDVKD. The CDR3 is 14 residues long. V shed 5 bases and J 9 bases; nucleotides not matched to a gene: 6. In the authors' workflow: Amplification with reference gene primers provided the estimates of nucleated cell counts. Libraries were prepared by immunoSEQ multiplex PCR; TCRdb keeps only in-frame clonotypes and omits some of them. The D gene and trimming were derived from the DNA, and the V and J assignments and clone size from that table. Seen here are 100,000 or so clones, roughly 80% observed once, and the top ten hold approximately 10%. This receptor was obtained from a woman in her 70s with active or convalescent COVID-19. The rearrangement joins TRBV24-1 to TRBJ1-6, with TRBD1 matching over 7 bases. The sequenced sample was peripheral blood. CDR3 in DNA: TGTGCCACCAGTGCTAACTGGGACAGTTCACCCCTCCACTTT. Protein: CATSANWDSSPLHF.